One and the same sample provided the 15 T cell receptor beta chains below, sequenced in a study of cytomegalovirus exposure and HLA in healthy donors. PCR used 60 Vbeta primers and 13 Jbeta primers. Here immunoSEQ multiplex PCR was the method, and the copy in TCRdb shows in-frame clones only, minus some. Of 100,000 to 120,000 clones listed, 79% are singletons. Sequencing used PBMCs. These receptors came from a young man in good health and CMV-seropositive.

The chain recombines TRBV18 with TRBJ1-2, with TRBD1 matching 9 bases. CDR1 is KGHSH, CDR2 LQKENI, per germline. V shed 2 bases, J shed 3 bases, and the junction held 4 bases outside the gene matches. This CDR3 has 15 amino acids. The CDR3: CASSPRDRAYYGYTF. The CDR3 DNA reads TGTGCCAGCTCACCAAGGGACAGGGCTTACTATGGCTACACCTTC.

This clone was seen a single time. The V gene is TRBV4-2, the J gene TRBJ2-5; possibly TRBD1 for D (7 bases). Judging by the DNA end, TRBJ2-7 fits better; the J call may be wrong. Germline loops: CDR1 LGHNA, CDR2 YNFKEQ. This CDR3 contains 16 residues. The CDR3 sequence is CASSQEVPGGTYEQYF. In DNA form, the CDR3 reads TGTGCCAGCAGCCAAGAAGTCCCAGGGGGGACCTACGAGCAGTACTTC.

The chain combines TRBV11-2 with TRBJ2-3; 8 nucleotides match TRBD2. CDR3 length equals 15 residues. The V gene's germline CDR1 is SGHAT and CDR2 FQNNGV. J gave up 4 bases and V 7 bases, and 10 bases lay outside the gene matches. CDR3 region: CASNLAGGGADTQYF. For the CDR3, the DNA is TGTGCCAGCAACCTGGCGGGGGGCGGGGCAGATACGCAGTATTTT.

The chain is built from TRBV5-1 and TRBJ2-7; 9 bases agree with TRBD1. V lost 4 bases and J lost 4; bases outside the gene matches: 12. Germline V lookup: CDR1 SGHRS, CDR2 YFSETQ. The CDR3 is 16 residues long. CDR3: CASSALPGTGPYEQYF. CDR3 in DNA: TGCGCCAGCAGCGCCTTACCCGGGACAGGGCCTTACGAGCAGTACTTC.

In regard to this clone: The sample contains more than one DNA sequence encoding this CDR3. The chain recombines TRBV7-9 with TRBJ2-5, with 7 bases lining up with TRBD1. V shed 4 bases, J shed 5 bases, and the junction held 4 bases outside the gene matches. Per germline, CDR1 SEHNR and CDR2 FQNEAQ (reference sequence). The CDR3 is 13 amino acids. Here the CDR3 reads CASSWDSWETQYF. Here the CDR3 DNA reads TGTGCCAGCAGCTGGGACAGCTGGGAGACCCAGTACTTC. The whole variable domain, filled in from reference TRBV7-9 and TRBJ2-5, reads DTGVSQNPRHKITKRGQNVTFRCDPISEHNRLYWYRQTLGQGPEFLTYFQNEAQLEKSRLLSDRFSAERPKGSFSTLEIQRTEQGDSAMYLCASSWDSWETQYFGPGTRLLVL.

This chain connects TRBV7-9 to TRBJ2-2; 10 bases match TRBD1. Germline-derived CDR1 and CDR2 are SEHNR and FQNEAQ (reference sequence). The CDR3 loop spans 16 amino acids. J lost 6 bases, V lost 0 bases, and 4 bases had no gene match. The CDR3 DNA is TGTGCCAGCAGCTTAGCGTGGGACAGGGGCCCCGGGGAGCTGTTTTTT. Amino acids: CASSLAWDRGPGELFF.

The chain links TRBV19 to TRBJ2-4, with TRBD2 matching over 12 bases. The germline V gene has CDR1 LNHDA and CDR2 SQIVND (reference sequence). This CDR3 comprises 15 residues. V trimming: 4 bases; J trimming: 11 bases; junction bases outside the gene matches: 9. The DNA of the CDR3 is TGTGCCAGTAGTAGTATGGCTAGCGGGGGGGCGGTTCAGTACTTC. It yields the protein CASSSMASGGAVQYF.

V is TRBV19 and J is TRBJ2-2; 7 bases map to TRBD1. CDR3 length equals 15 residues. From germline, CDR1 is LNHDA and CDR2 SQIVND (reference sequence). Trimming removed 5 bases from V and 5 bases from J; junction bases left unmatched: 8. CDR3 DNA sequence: TGTGCCAGTAGTCGCCGAGGGACAGATACCGGGGAGCTGTTTTTT. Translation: CASSRRGTDTGELFF. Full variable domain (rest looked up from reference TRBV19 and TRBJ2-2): DGGITQSPKYLFRKEGQNVTLSCEQNLNHDAMYWYRQDPGQGLRLIYYSQIVNDFQKGDIAEGYSVSREKKESFPLTVTSAQKNPTAFYLCASSRRGTDTGELFFGEGSRLTVL.

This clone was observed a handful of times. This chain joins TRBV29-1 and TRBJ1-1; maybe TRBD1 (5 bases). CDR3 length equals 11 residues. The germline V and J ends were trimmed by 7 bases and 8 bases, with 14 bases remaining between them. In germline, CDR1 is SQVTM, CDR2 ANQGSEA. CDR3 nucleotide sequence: TGCAGCGGTAGGGAGGGGTCAGAAGCTTTCTTT. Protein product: CSGREGSEAFF.

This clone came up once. The CDR3 bases are TGTGCCAGCAGTTACTCTAAGAGCTACGAGCAGTACTTC. Translation: CASSYSKSYEQYF. J is TRBJ2-7 and V is TRBV6-5; D not certain. V gave up 0 bases and J gave up 3 bases, with 6 bases separating them. CDR1 is MNHEY, CDR2 SVGAGI, per germline. The CDR3 is made up of 13 amino acids.

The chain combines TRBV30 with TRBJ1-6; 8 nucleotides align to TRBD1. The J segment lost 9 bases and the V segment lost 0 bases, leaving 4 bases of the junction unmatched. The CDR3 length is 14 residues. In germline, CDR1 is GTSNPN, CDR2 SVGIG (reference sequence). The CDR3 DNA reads TGTGCCTGGAGTGTGGCAGGGGGCAGTTCACCCCTCCACTTT. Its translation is CAWSVAGGSSPLHF. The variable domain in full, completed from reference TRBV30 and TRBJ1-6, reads SQTIHQWPATLVQPVGSPLSLECTVEGTSNPNLYWYRQAAGRGLQLLFYSVGIGQISSEVPQNLSASRPQDRQFILSSKKLLLSDSGFYLCAWSVAGGSSPLHFGNGTRLTVT.

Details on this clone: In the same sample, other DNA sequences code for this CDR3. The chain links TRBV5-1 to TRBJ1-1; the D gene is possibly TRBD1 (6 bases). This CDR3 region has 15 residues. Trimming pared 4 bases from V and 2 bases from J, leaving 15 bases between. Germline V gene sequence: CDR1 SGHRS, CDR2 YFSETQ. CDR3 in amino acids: CASSVSQGKNTEAFF. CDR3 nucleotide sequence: TGCGCCAGCAGCGTATCACAGGGCAAAAACACTGAAGCTTTCTTT.

CDR3 coding DNA: TGTGCCACCAGCAGAGAACAGGACACTACCTTCACCGGGGAGCTGTTTTTT. Residues: CATSREQDTTFTGELFF. The chain is built from TRBV15 and TRBJ2-2, with D perhaps TRBD1 (5 bases). Germline CDR1 is LNHNV and CDR2 is YYDKDF (reference sequence). Trimming removed 0 bases from V and 4 bases from J, with 15 bases in between. The CDR3 consists of 17 residues.

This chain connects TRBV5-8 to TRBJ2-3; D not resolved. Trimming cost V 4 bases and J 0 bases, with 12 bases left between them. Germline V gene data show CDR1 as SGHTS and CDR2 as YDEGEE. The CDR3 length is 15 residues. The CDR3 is CASSALGLSTDTQYF. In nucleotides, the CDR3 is TGTGCCAGCAGCGCCCTTGGGCTTAGCACAGATACGCAGTATTTT.

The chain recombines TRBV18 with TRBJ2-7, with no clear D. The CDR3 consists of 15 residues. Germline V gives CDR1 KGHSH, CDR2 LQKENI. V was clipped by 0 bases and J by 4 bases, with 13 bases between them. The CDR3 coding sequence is TGTGCCAGCTCACCACCGCAACCTAGGAAGTACGAGCAGTACTTC. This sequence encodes CASSPPQPRKYEQYF. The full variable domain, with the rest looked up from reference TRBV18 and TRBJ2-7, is NAGVMQNPRHLVRRRGQEARLRCSPMKGHSHVYWYRQLPEEGLKFMVYLQKENIIDESGMPKERFSAEFPKEGPSILRIQQVVRGDSAAYFCASSPPQPRKYEQYFGPGTRLTVT.